These 16 T cell receptor beta chains were sequenced from one sample in a study of cytomegalovirus exposure and HLA in healthy donors. Researchers ran the PCR with 60 Vbeta and 13 Jbeta primers. Using immunoSEQ multiplex PCR, the repertoire was profiled, and TCRdb retains in-frame clones only, with some absent. In the table there are roughly 70,000 clones, around 77% of which are singletons. The sequencing input was PBMCs. The source is a man in his forties or fifties in good health and CMV-seronegative.

In this sample, this clone turned up a few times. The chain has TRBV2 and TRBJ2-1; 10 nucleotides align to TRBD2. The V and J ends lost 6 bases and 8 bases, in that order; junction bases with no gene match: 7. The CDR3 has 14 residues. The germline CDR1 and CDR2 sequences are SNHLY and FYNNEI. The DNA of the CDR3 is TGTGCCAGCAGCGGGGTAGCGGGAGGATATGAGCAGTTCTTC. Protein product: CASSGVAGGYEQFF.

This rearrangement joins TRBV27 to TRBJ2-3; 7 nucleotides agree with TRBD1. Germline V gene data show CDR1 as MNHEY and CDR2 as SMNVEV (reference sequence). The CDR3 consists of 14 residues. After removal of 10 bases from V and 2 bases from J, the junction contained 9 bases not matched to a gene. The CDR3: CANAGTVNTDTQYF. CDR3 DNA sequence: TGTGCCAACGCCGGGACAGTAAACACAGATACGCAGTATTTT.

CDR3 DNA sequence: TGTGCCAGCAGCTTTCTTTCGGGGAACTATGGCTACACCTTC. This sequence encodes CASSFLSGNYGYTF. The chain uses TRBV5-5 and TRBJ1-2, with D unclear. Trimming left V 2 bases short and J 2 bases short, with 10 bases between. The V gene's germline CDR1 is SGHKS and CDR2 YYEKEE (reference sequence). CDR3 length: 14 residues.

The chain couples TRBV7-6 to TRBJ1-2, with unresolved D. The CDR3 spans 13 residues. Germline assignment: CDR1 SGHVS and CDR2 FNYEAQ. V gave up 5 bases and J gave up 8 bases, with 15 bases separating them. CDR3 coding DNA: TGTGCCAGCAGCCCAGAGTGGGCCGCGGGCTACACCTTC. Translating gives CASSPEWAAGYTF.

V and J are TRBV9 and TRBJ1-2, with 7 bases fitting TRBD1. CDR3 length: 14 amino acids. Germline-derived CDR1 and CDR2 are SGDLS and YYNGEE. V dropped 7 bases and J dropped 0; count of bases not matched to a gene: 6. This chain's CDR3 is CASARQGTNYGYTF. CDR3 bases: TGTGCCAGCGCCCGACAGGGAACTAACTATGGCTACACCTTC.

The chain is built from TRBV6-6 and TRBJ2-5; D gene uncertain. Germline CDR1 is MNHNY and CDR2 is SVGAGI (reference sequence). This CDR3 spans 11 amino acids. V was clipped by 5 bases and J by 6 bases, with 7 bases between them. In nucleotides, the CDR3 is TGTGCCAGCAGTAAGCTACAGACCCAGTACTTC. The encoded protein is CASSKLQTQYF.

V gene TRBV19 combines with J gene TRBJ1-4, with a tentative D call TRBD1 (6 bases). The ends were cut back, 4 bases at V and 8 bases at J, with 14 bases in the middle. Germline V lookup: CDR1 LNHDA, CDR2 SQIVND (reference sequence). The CDR3 has 14 residues. DNA for the CDR3: TGTGCCAGTAGTACGGGGACACTGGGGGAAAAACTGTTTTTT. Amino acids: CASSTGTLGEKLFF.

The CDR3 here is CASSFTANYEQYF. The CDR3 region has the DNA TGTGCCAGCAGTTTTACAGCAAACTACGAGCAGTACTTC. This sequence joins TRBV27 and TRBJ2-7; D gene unclear. Trimming pared 3 bases from V and 3 bases from J, leaving 9 bases between. The CDR3 contains 13 residues. CDR1 and CDR2 (germline): MNHEY, SMNVEV (reference sequence).

The gene calls are TRBV27 and TRBJ2-7, with D perhaps TRBD2 (6 bases). The CDR3 has 15 amino acids. Germline V gene data show CDR1 as MNHEY and CDR2 as SMNVEV (reference sequence). Trimming pared 3 bases from V and 7 bases from J, leaving 19 bases between. This CDR3 reads CASSFGRNQLLEQYF. CDR3 in DNA: TGTGCCAGCAGTTTTGGGAGGAACCAACTTCTAGAGCAGTACTTC.

J is TRBJ2-7 and V is TRBV6-5; tentatively, D is TRBD1 (5 bases). The CDR3 covers 13 residues. V shed 11 bases and J shed 2 bases, with 16 bases lying between them. CDR1 MNHEY and CDR2 SVGAGI come from the germline V gene. Here the CDR3 DNA reads TGTGCCGGCACCAGGACATTTCCCTACGAGCAGTACTTC. It codes for CAGTRTFPYEQYF.

This clone was seen more than once but under ten times. The J gene is TRBJ2-1, the V gene TRBV5-8, with 9 bases matching TRBD1. J gave up 5 bases and V 3 bases, and 3 bases lay outside the gene matches. Germline V gene lookup returns CDR1 SGHTS and CDR2 YDEGEE. This CDR3 has 14 residues. The CDR3 loop is CASSWGQGHNEQFF. DNA of the CDR3: TGTGCCAGCAGCTGGGGACAGGGCCACAATGAGCAGTTCTTC. Supplemented by reference TRBV5-8 and TRBJ2-1, the full variable domain reads EAGVTQSPTHLIKTRGQQATLRCSPISGHTSVYWYQQALGLGLQFLLWYDEGEERNRGNFPPRFSGRQFPNYSSELNVNALELEDSALYLCASSWGQGHNEQFFGPGTRLTVL.

CDR3 sequence: CASSYRTSAYEQYF. In DNA form, the CDR3 reads TGTGCCAGCAGTTACCGGACTAGTGCCTACGAGCAGTACTTC. The V gene is TRBV6-6, the J gene TRBJ2-7, with TRBD2 matching over 7 bases. Germline CDR1 is MNHNY and CDR2 is SVGAGI (reference sequence). V shed 2 bases and J 2 bases; nucleotides not matched to a gene: 3. This CDR3 is built from 14 residues.

The V call is TRBV27, the J call TRBJ2-7; 7 bases are shared with TRBD1. CDR3 size: 14 residues. CDR1 is MNHEY, CDR2 SMNVEV, per germline (reference sequence). Unmatched junction bases numbered 9, after V lost 8 bases and J lost 2 bases. The CDR3 spells CASAFSGQTYEQYF. The CDR3 DNA sequence: TGTGCCAGCGCATTTTCGGGACAGACCTACGAGCAGTACTTC.

The V gene is TRBV11-3, the J gene TRBJ2-7; a possible D gene is TRBD1 (6 bases). CDR1 is SGHNT and CDR2 is YENEEA in the germline V gene. CDR3 length: 16 residues. Trimming took off 1 base at V and 6 bases at J, with 19 bases between the two ends. DNA of the CDR3: TGTGCCAGCAGCTTAGCTCCATCGACAGGTCAGGGCGAGCAGTACTTC. Amino acid sequence: CASSLAPSTGQGEQYF.

The chain has TRBV18 and TRBJ1-4; D is unresolved. V gave up 5 bases and J gave up 8 bases, with 18 bases separating them. The CDR3 is made up of 15 amino acids. Germline V lookup: CDR1 KGHSH, CDR2 LQKENI. The CDR3 sequence: CASSTTLQSPEKLFF. Here the CDR3 DNA reads TGTGCCAGCTCAACCACCCTCCAGTCGCCCGAAAAACTGTTTTTT.

In this sample, this clone turned up a few times. The chain links TRBV6-5 to TRBJ2-1, with D perhaps matching TRBD1 (5 bases). The CDR3 is 15 residues long. With 2 bases removed from V and 10 bases from J, the gap between germline ends came to 18 bases. Germline CDR1 is MNHEY and CDR2 is SVGAGI. The CDR3 sequence: CASSYASPGSREQFF. The CDR3 DNA reads TGTGCCAGCAGTTACGCGTCTCCAGGGTCGCGAGAGCAGTTCTTC.